The clone carrying this T cell receptor (beta chain) was seen many times. Individual cDNA molecules in this library carried unique molecular identifiers. Under the authors' procedure: With a range of about 23,224 to 750,000, the median per sample was around 96,000 TCRs. TCRdb passed the reads through MiXCR, listing each CDR3 protein once. The V and J calls come from TCRdb's annotation, not from the publication. The repertoire includes about 120,000 distinct CDR3 sequences, 6.5% to 10% of them detected once, and 1.2% to 1.5% sits in the top ten. This entry belongs to a study of human T cells and chemical hapten exposure. The CDR3 is 14 amino acids. The germline V and J ends were trimmed by 2 bases and 3 bases, with 10 bases remaining between them. In germline, CDR1 is SNHLY, CDR2 FYNNEI. The authors' total RNA extraction used unfractionated whole blood.

This clonotype originated in a human donor in good health. Some clones in this sample may be carry-over from other donors' samples. The gene calls are TRBV2 and TRBJ2-5; TRBD1 might be the D (6 bases). Sequenced material: whole blood. The CDR3 loop reads CASSEYRAEETQYF. In nucleotides, the CDR3 is TGTGCCAGCAGTGAATACAGGGCAGAAGAGACCCAGTACTTC.